This T cell receptor (beta chain) was found in a study of T cell repertoires in cytomegalovirus infection. Across the study: The public TCR beta signatures pointed to both CMV infection and matching HLA type. Study results and caveats: CMV-specific TCR beta clonotypes restricted by HLA-C dominated the ex vivo response.

V was cut by 7 bases and J by 1 base, with 11 bases left in between. This CDR3 comprises 13 residues. The germline V gene encodes CDR1 SEHNR and CDR2 FQNEAQ (reference sequence). This clonotype has ten or more counts. The antigen is not known. MiXCR, run by TCRdb on the reads, gives a single entry per CDR3 protein. The repertoire consists of approximately 1,000,000 distinct CDR3 sequences, with around 32% occurring once and the leading ten covering over 11%. V is TRBV7-9 and J is TRBJ2-7; possible D gene TRBD2, 7 bases. The sample in question was cultured CD8+ T cells from PBMCs, obtained from culture after CMV antigen stimulation. The TCR comes from a human donor in good health (CMV status not recorded). Some clones in this sample may be carry-over from other donors' samples. The CDR3 loop is CASKGGVSYEQYF. As DNA, the CDR3 is TGTGCCAGCAAGGGGGGGGTATCCTACGAGCAGTACTTC.